Here is one TCR beta chain with its context. The germline gives CDR1 SGHAT, CDR2 FQNNGV. The CDR3 is 12 amino acids. Trimming left V 1 base short and J 5 bases short, with 6 bases between. This sample stems from a study of blood T cell repertoires in COVID-19. Study details: The study drew acute and convalescent COVID-19 samples from the United States, Italy and Spain.

The data were produced by immunoSEQ multiplex PCR, yet TCRdb's version contains in-frame clones alone and is incomplete. This sample has hundreds of thousands of clones, with about 87% found just once. Sequencing used peripheral blood. This chain joins TRBV11-2 and TRBJ2-7; D ambiguous. The sequence was obtained from a woman between 65 and 79 years old with COVID-19, enrolled during active disease. The CDR3 bases are TGTGCCAGCAGCTTAGCTTCGGACGAGCAGTACTTC. It translates to CASSLASDEQYF.